Listed here is a single T cell receptor beta chain. The antigen is unknown. Autoimmune disease history or systemic immunosuppression meant exclusion. The protocol was immunoSEQ multiplex PCR, while the TCRdb copy is restricted to in-frame clones and leaves out a portion. Among fewer than 60,000 clones listed, around 87% were seen once. The data belong to a study of OX40 agonist ivuxolimab in advanced cancers. V lost 5 bases and J 7 bases, leaving 9 bases between the germline ends. CDR3 length: 12 amino acids. Germline CDR1 is KGHSH and CDR2 is LQKENI. Study findings and constraints: At doses 0.1 to 3.0 mg/kg, CD4+ and CD8+ clones expanded.

The chain carries TRBV18 and TRBJ1-3, with a tentative D call TRBD1 (5 bases). This clonotype was obtained from an adult with an advanced solid tumor such as melanoma, head and neck, liver or kidney cancer. This material consisted of CD4+ or CD8+ T cells sorted from blood, taken in a trial of the OX40 agonist ivuxolimab. CDR3 sequence: CASSARDNTIYF. The CDR3 region has the DNA TGTGCCAGCTCAGCAAGGGACAACACCATATATTTT. Based on the CDR3 plus reference TRBV18 and TRBJ1-3, the full variable domain is NAGVMQNPRHLVRRRGQEARLRCSPMKGHSHVYWYRQLPEEGLKFMVYLQKENIIDESGMPKERFSAEFPKEGPSILRIQQVVRGDSAAYFCASSARDNTIYFGEGSWLTVV.